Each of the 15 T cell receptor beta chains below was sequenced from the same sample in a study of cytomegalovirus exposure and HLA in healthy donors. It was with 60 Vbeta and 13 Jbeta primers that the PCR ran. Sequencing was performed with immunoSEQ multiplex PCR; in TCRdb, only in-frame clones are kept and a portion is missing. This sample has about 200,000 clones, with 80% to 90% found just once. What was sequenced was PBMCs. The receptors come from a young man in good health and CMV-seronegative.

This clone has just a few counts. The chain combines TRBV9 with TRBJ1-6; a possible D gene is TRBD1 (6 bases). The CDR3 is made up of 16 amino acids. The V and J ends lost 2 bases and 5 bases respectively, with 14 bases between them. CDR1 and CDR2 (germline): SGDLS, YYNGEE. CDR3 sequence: CASSVKGQTDNSPLHF. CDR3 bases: TGTGCCAGCAGCGTCAAAGGACAGACCGATAATTCACCCCTCCACTTT.

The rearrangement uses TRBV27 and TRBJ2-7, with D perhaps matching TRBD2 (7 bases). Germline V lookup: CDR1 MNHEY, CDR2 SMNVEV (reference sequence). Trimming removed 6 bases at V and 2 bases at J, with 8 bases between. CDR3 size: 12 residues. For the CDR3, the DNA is TGTGCCAGCAGGCGGGGGCCCTACGAGCAGTACTTC. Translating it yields CASRRGPYEQYF.

CDR3 protein: CASSGRRGDTDTQYF. The CDR3 DNA reads TGTGCCAGCAGCGGAAGGAGAGGAGACACAGATACGCAGTATTTT. This chain links TRBV28 with TRBJ2-3; no firm D call. V lost 6 bases and J 2 bases, leaving 15 bases between the germline ends. Per germline, CDR1 MDHEN and CDR2 SYDVKM. This CDR3 comprises 15 residues.

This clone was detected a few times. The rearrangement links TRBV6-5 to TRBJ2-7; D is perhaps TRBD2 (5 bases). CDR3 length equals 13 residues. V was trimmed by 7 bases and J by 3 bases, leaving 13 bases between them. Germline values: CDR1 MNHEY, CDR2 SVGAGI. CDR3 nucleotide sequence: TGTGCCAGCAAGGGAGCGTCGCTCTACGAGCAGTACTTC. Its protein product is CASKGASLYEQYF.

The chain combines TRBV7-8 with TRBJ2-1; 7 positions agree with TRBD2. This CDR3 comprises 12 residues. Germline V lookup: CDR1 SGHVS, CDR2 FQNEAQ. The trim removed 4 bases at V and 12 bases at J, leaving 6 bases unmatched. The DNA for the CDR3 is TGTGCCAGCAGCTCGCGGGAGCGGAGGCAGTTCTTC. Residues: CASSSRERRQFF.

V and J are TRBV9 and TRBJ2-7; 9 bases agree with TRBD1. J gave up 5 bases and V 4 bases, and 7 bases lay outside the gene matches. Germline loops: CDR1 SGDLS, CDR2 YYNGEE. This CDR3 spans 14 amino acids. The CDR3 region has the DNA TGTGCCAGCAGCACGACGGGACAGGGTAACGAGCAGTACTTC. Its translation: CASSTTGQGNEQYF.

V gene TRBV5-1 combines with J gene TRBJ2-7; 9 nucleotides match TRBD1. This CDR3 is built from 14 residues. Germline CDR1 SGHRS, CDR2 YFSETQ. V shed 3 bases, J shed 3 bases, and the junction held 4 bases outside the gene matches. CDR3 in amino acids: CASSWDRANYEQYF. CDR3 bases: TGCGCCAGCAGCTGGGACAGGGCGAACTACGAGCAGTACTTC.

DNA for the CDR3: TGTGCCAGCCGCTCAGGGGGGTACGAGCAGTACTTC. Protein product: CASRSGGYEQYF. The rearrangement uses TRBV6-6 and TRBJ2-7; D possibly corresponds to TRBD1 (7 bases). CDR1 is MNHNY and CDR2 is SVGAGI in the germline V gene (reference sequence). V lost 8 bases to trimming and J lost 4 bases, with 12 bases between them. CDR3 length: 12 residues.

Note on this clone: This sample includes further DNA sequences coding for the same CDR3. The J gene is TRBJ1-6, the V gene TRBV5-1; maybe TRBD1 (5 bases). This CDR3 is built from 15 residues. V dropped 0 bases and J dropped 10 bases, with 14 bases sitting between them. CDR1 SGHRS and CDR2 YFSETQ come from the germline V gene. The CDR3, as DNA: TGCGCCAGCAGCTTGGCCGGTCAGGGAAGATCACCCCTCCACTTT. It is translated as CASSLAGQGRSPLHF.

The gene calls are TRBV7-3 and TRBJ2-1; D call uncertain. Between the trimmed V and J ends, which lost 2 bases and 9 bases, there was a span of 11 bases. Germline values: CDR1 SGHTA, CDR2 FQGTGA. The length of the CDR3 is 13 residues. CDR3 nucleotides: TGTGCCAGCAGCTTAGGAGTAACCCTTGAGCAGTTCTTC. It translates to CASSLGVTLEQFF.

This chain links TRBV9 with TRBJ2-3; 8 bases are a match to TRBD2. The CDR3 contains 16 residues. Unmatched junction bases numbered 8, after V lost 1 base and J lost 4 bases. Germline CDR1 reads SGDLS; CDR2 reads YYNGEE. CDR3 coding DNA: TGTGCCAGCAGCGTAACGGGGACTAGTGCCGCAGATACGCAGTATTTT. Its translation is CASSVTGTSAADTQYF.

The CDR3 is CASSYSFSSTDTQYF. CDR3 nucleotide sequence: TGTGCCAGCAGTTACTCGTTCTCTAGCACAGATACGCAGTATTTT. The chain links TRBV6-5 to TRBJ2-3; D call uncertain. Germline-derived CDR1 and CDR2 are MNHEY and SVGAGI. The CDR3 extends over 15 amino acids. The V end was cut by 0 bases, the J end by 0 bases, with 7 bases between.

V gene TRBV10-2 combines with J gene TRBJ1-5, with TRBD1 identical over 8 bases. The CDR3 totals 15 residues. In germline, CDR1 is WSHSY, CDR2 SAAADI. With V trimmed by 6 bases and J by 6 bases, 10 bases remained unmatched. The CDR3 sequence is CASRTTGAGVQPQHF. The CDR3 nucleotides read TGCGCCAGCAGGACGACAGGGGCGGGCGTTCAGCCCCAGCATTTT.

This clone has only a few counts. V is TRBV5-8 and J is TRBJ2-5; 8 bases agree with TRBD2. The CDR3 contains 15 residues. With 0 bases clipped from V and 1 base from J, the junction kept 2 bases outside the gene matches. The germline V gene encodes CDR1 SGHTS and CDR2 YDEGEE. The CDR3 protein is CASSLGGGPQETQYF. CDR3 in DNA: TGTGCCAGCAGCTTGGGCGGGGGGCCCCAAGAGACCCAGTACTTC.

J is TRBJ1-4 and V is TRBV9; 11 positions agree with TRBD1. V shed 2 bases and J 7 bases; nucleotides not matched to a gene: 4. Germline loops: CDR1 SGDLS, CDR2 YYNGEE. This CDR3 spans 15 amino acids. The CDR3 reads CASSVGTGGGEKLFF. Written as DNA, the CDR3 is TGTGCCAGCAGCGTCGGGACAGGGGGGGGTGAAAAACTGTTTTTT. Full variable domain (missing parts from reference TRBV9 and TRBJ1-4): DSGVTQTPKHLITATGQRVTLRCSPRSGDLSVYWYQQSLDQGLQFLIQYYNGEERAKGNILERFSAQQFPDLHSELNLSSLELGDSALYFCASSVGTGGGEKLFFGSGTQLSVL.